The clone carrying this T cell receptor beta chain was picked up many times. Every diagnosis used clinical symptoms, serum thyroxine and TRAb, thyroid ultrasound and orbital computed tomography. This entry comes from a study of T cells in Graves' hyperthyroidism and ophthalmopathy. The CDR3 runs to 13 residues. V was shortened by 7 bases and J by 6 bases, with 13 bases between the two germline ends. Germline V lookup: CDR1 KGHDR, CDR2 SFDVKD. From RNA transcripts, TCR beta CDR3 regions were amplified. First-round RT-PCR of the TCR CDR3 relied on the HTBI primer set. TCRdb used MiXCR to reprocess the multiplex PCR reads, holding one entry per CDR3 protein. The repertoire holds some 370,000 distinct CDR3 sequences, with roughly 15% as singletons.

Sequencing used blood. The chain joins TRBV24-1 to TRBJ2-3, with no clear D. The clonotype comes from a woman aged 25 to 39 with Graves' hyperthyroidism that later progressed to Graves' ophthalmopathy. Written as DNA, the CDR3 is TGTGCCACCAGCGACTCCATATCCGATACGCAGTATTTT. This encodes CATSDSISDTQYF.